This T cell receptor (beta chain) was sequenced during a study of blood T cells in healthy people across ages. Study observations and caveats: Roughly linearly, TCR beta diversity per million T cells fell as age increased.

V was cut by 1 base and J by 4 bases, with 9 bases left in between. This CDR3 comprises 14 residues. CDR1 is SGHTA, CDR2 FQGTGA, per germline. Concerning this clonotype: Its antigen remains unknown.

Through a sample-barcoded 5' primer and a J-beta primer mix, a second PCR was run for roughly 6 to 11 cycles. TCRdb itself ran the 5' RACE reads through MiXCR, one entry per CDR3 protein. The sample lists hundreds of thousands of distinct CDR3 sequences, about 52% occurring once. The chain links TRBV7-3 to TRBJ2-3; D is undetermined. This sequence originates from an older woman in good health. The specimen was blood. The CDR3 DNA follows: TGTGCCAGCAGCTTAAGTGGGCCCGCAGATACGCAGTATTTT. Translating it yields CASSLSGPADTQYF.